Sequencing of this T cell receptor beta chain was carried out in a study of shared clonotypes between healthy human individuals. Note on this clone: The target antigen is unknown.

Sequenced by immunoSEQ multiplex PCR; TCRdb stores in-frame clones only, minus some. There are roughly 2.4 million clones in the sample; approximately 96% occur only once, and roughly 0.13% lies in the top ten. Study-level results: Compared with memory subsets, naive subsets generally had larger estimated richness.

Germline-derived CDR1 and CDR2 are SGHNT and YYREEE (reference sequence). This CDR3 is 15 amino acids long. The germline V and J ends were trimmed by 0 bases and 4 bases, with 10 bases remaining between them. All donors qualified as healthy HIV-negative adults and had experienced no recent acute infections or vaccinations. A CD45RA-negative memory subset and a CD45RA+ naive subset were separated from the CD4+ cells. This receptor was obtained from a man younger than 35 in good health. The chain employs TRBV5-4 and TRBJ2-2; D perhaps matches TRBD1 (5 bases). Input material: naive CD4+ T cells sorted from blood. Documented subset: CD45RA+ positively selected. CDR3 sequence: CASSLDPGATGELFF. CDR3 DNA sequence: TGTGCCAGCAGCTTGGACCCTGGGGCCACCGGGGAGCTGTTTTTT.